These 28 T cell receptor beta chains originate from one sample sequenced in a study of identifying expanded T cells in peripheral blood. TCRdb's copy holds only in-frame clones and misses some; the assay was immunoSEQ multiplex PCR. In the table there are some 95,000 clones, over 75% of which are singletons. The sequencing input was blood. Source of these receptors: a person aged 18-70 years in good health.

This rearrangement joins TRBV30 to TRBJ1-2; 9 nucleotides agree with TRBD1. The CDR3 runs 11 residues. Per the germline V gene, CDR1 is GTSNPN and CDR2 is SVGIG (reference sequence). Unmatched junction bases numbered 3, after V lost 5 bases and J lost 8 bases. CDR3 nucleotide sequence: TGTGCCTGGGGGACAGGGCTGGGCTACACCTTC. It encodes CAWGTGLGYTF.

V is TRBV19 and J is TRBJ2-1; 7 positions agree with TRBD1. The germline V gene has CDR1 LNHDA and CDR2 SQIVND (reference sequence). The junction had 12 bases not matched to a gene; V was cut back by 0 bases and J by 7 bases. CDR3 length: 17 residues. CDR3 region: CASSIEGADRFGNEQFF. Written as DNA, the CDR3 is TGTGCCAGTAGTATAGAGGGGGCGGACAGGTTTGGAAATGAGCAGTTCTTC.

The CDR3: CASSLSLAGYGYTF. Here the CDR3 DNA reads TGTGCCAGCAGCTTATCTCTGGCGGGATATGGCTACACCTTC. The chain combines TRBV11-2 with TRBJ1-2; D is undetermined. The ends were cut back, 2 bases at V and 5 bases at J, with 12 bases in the middle. Germline V gene lookup returns CDR1 SGHAT and CDR2 FQNNGV. The CDR3 length is 14 residues.

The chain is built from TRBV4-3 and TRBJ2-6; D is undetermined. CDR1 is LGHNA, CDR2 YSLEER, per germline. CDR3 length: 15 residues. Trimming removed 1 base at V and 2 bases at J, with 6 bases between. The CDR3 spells CASSQAHTGANVLTF. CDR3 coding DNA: TGCGCCAGCAGCCAAGCGCACACTGGGGCCAACGTCCTGACTTTC.

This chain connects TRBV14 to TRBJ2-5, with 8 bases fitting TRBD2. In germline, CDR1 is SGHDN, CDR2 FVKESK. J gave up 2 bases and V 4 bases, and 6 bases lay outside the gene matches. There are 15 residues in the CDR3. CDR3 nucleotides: TGTGCCAGCAGCCTGCTGACGGGGGGGCAAGAGACCCAGTACTTC. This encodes CASSLLTGGQETQYF. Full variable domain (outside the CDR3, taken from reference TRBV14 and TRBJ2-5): EAGVTQFPSHSVIEKGQTVTLRCDPISGHDNLYWYRRVMGKEIKFLLHFVKESKQDESGMPNNRFLAERTGGTYSTLKVQPAELEDSGVYFCASSLLTGGQETQYFGPGTRLLVL.

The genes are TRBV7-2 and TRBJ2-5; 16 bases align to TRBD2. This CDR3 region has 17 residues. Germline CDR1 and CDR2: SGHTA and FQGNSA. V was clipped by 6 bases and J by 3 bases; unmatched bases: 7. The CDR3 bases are TGTGCCAGCAGACCCATTGGGACTAGCGGGAGGGAAGAGACCCAGTACTTC. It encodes CASRPIGTSGREETQYF.

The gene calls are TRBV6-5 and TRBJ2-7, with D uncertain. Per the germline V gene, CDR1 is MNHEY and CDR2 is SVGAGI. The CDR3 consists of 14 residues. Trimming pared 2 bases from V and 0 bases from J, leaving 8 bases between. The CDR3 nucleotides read TGTGCCAGCAGTTACGGGGTCCTCTCCTACGAGCAGTACTTC. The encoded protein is CASSYGVLSYEQYF.

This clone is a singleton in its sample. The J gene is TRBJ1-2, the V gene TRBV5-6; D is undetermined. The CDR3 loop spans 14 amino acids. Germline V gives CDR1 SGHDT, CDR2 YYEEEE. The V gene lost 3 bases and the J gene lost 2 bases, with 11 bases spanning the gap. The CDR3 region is CASSSPVTNYGYTF. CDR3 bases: TGTGCCAGCAGCTCCCCGGTGACAAACTATGGCTACACCTTC.

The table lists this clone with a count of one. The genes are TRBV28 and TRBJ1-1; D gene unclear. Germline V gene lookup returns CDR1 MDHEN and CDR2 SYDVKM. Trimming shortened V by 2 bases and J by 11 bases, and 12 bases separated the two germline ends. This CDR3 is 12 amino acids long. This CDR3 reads CASSLSQALAFF. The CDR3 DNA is TGTGCCAGCAGTTTAAGCCAAGCTCTGGCTTTCTTT.

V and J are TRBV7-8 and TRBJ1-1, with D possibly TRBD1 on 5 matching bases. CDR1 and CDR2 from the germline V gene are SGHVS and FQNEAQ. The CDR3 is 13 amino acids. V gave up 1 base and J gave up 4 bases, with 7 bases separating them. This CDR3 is CASSLDRTTEAFF. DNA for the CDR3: TGTGCCAGCAGCTTAGACAGGACCACTGAAGCTTTCTTT. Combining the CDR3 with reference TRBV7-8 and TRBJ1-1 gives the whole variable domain GAGVSQSPRYKVAKRGQDVALRCDPISGHVSLFWYQQALGQGPEFLTYFQNEAQLDKSGLPSDRFFAERPEGSVSTLKIQRTQQEDSAVYLCASSLDRTTEAFFGQGTRLTVV.

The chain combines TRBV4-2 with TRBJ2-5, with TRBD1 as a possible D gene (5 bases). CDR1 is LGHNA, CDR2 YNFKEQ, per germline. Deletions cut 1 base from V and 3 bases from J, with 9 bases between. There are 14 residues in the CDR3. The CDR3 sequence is CASSQVSGKETQYF. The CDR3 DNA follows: TGTGCCAGCAGCCAAGTCTCAGGGAAAGAGACCCAGTACTTC.

The CDR3 coding sequence is TGTGCCATCGGGCCGGGGGACAGGGGGTCTCAGCCCCAGCATTTT. Translating gives CAIGPGDRGSQPQHF. The genes are TRBV10-3 and TRBJ1-5, with TRBD1 identical over 11 bases. The CDR3 length is 15 residues. Germline lookup yields CDR1 ENHRY and CDR2 SYGVKD. Trimming took 8 bases from V and 6 from J; bases not matched to a gene: 9.

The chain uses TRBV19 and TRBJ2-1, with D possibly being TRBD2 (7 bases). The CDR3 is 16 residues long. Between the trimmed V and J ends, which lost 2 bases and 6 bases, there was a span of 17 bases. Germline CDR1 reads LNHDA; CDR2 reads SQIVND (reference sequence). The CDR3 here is CASSIYPGGLRNEQFF. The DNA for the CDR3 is TGTGCCAGTAGTATATATCCGGGGGGCCTTCGCAATGAGCAGTTCTTC.

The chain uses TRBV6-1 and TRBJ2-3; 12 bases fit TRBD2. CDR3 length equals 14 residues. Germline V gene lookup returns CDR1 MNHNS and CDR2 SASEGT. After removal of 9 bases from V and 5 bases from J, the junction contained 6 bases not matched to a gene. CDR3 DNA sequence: TGTGCCAGTGAGACTAGCGGGGGTGGAGATACGCAGTATTTT. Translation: CASETSGGGDTQYF.

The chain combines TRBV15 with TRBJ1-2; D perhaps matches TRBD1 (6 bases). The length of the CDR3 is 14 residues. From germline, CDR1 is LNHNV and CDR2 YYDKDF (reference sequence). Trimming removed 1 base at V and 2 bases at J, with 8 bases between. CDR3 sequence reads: CATSRGDNNYGYTF. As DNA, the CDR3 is TGTGCCACCAGCAGAGGGGACAACAACTATGGCTACACCTTC.

DNA of the CDR3: TGTGCCAGCAGCTTAGCACTGGAGACCCAGTACTTC. This sequence encodes CASSLALETQYF. The J gene is TRBJ2-5, the V gene TRBV7-6, with unresolved D. CDR3 length: 12 amino acids. Germline CDR1 and CDR2: SGHVS and FNYEAQ. Deletions cut 0 bases from V and 5 bases from J, with 4 bases between.

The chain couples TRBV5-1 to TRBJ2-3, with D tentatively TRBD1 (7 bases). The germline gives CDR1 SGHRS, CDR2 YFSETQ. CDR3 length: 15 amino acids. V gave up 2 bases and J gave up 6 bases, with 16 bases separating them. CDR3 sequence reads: CASSFETGRRDTQYF. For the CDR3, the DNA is TGCGCCAGCAGCTTCGAGACAGGGAGGAGGGATACGCAGTATTTT.

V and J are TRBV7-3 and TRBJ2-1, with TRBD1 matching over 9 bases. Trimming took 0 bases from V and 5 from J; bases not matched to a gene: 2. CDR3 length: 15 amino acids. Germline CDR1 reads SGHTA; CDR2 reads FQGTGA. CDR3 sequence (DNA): TGTGCCAGCAGCTTAACGGGACAGGGCCACAATGAGCAGTTCTTC. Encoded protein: CASSLTGQGHNEQFF.

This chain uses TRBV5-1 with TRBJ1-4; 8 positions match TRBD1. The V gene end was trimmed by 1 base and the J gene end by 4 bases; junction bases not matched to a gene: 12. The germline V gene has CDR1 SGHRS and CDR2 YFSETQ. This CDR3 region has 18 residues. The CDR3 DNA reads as TGCGCCAGCAGCTTGTATGGCTCGGGACAGGCGATTAATGAAAAACTGTTTTTT. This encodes CASSLYGSGQAINEKLFF.

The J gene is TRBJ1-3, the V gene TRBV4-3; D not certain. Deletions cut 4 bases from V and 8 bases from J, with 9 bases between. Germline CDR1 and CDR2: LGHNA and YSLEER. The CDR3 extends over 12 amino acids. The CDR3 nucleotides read TGCGCCAGCAGCCCAGGAGGGCACACCATATATTTT. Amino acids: CASSPGGHTIYF.

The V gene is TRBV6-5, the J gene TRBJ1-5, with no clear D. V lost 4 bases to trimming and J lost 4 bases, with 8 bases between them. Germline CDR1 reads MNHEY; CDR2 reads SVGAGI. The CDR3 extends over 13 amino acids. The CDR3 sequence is CASSWALNQPQHF. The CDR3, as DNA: TGTGCCAGCAGTTGGGCGTTGAATCAGCCCCAGCATTTT.

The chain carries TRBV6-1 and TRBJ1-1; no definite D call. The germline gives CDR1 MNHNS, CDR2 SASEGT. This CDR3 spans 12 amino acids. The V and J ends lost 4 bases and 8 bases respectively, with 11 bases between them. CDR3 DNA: TGTGCCAGCAGTGGGTCTGTACCAGAAGCTTTCTTT. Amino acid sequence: CASSGSVPEAFF.

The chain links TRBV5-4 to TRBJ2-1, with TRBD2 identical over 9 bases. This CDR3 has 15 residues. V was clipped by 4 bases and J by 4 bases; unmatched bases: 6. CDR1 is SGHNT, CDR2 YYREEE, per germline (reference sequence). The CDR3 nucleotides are TGTGCCAGCAGCAAAGCGGGGGGCAATTACAATGAGCAGTTCTTC. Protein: CASSKAGGNYNEQFF. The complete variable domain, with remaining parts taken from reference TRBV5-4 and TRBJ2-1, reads ETGVTQSPTHLIKTRGQQVTLRCSSQSGHNTVSWYQQALGQGPQFIFQYYREEENGRGNFPPRFSGLQFPNYSSELNVNALELDDSALYLCASSKAGGNYNEQFFGPGTRLTVL.

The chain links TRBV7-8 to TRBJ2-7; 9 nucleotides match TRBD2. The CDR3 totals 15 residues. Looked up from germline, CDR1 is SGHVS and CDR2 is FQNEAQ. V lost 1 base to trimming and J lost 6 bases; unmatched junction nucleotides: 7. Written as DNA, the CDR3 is TGTGCCAGCAGCTTAGATCTAGCGGGATCCAGCGAGCAGTACTTC. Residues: CASSLDLAGSSEQYF.

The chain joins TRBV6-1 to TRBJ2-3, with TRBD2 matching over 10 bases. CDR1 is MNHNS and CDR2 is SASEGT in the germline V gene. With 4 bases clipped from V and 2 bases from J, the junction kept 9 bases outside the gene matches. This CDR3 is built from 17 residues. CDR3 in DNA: TGTGCCAGCAGTGCTCTTCCTACTAGCGGGGCCACAGATACGCAGTATTTT. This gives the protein CASSALPTSGATDTQYF.

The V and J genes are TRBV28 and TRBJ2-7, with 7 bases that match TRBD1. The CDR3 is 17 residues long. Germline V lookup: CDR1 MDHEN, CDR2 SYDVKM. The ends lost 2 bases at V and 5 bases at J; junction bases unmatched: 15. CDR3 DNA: TGTGCCAGCAGTTTAAGGCCACAGGGGATGGTGAGGAACGAGCAGTACTTC. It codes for CASSLRPQGMVRNEQYF.

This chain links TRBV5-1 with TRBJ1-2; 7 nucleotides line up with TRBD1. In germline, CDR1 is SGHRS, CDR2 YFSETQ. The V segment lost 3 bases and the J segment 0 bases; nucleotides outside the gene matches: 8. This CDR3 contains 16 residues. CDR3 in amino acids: CASSSGQTLANYGYTF. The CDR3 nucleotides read TGCGCCAGCAGCTCGGGACAGACTTTAGCTAACTATGGCTACACCTTC.

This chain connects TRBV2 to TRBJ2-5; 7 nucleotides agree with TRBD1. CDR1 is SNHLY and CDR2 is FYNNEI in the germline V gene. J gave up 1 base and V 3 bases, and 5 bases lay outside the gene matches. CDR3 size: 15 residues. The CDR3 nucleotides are TGTGCCAGCAGTGAGGTGGGACAGAGCCAAGAGACCCAGTACTTC. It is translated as CASSEVGQSQETQYF.